This T cell receptor (beta chain) emerged from a study of OX40 agonist ivuxolimab in advanced cancers. Across the whole study: A male proportion of just over 80% was recorded, with mean age around 62 years and range roughly 23 to 85.

The study's findings and limits: Still undetermined is the antigen specificity of the expanded peripheral T cells.

Per the germline V gene, CDR1 is GTSNPN and CDR2 is SVGIG (reference sequence). V lost 1 base, J lost 1 base, and 14 bases lay in between. CDR3 size: 16 residues. Using immunoSEQ multiplex PCR, the repertoire was profiled, and TCRdb retains in-frame clones only, with some absent. Among roughly 92,000 clones listed, around 90% were seen once. Details on this clone: Its antigen is unidentified.

The TCR comes from an adult with an advanced solid tumor such as melanoma, head and neck, liver or kidney cancer. The specimen was CD4+ or CD8+ T cells sorted from blood, collected in a trial of the OX40 agonist ivuxolimab. J is TRBJ1-5 and V is TRBV30; D is possibly TRBD1 (6 bases). The CDR3 spells CAWSGRGGGSNQPQHF. CDR3 coding DNA: TGTGCCTGGAGTGGACGAGGGGGGGGGAGCAATCAGCCCCAGCATTTT.